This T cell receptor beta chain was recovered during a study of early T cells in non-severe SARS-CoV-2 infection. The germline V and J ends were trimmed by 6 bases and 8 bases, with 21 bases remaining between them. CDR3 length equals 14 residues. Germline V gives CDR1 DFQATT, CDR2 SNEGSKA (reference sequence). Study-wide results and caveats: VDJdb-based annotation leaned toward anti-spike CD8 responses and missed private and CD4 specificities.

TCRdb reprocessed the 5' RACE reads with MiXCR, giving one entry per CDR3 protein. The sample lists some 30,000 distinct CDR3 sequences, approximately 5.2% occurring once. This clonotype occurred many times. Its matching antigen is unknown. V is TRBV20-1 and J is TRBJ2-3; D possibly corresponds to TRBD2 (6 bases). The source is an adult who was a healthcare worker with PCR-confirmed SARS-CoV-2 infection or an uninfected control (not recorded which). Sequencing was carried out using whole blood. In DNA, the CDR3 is TGCAGTGCGCCGACTAGTTCCCTGGGGGGTACGCAGTATTTT. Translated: CSAPTSSLGGTQYF.